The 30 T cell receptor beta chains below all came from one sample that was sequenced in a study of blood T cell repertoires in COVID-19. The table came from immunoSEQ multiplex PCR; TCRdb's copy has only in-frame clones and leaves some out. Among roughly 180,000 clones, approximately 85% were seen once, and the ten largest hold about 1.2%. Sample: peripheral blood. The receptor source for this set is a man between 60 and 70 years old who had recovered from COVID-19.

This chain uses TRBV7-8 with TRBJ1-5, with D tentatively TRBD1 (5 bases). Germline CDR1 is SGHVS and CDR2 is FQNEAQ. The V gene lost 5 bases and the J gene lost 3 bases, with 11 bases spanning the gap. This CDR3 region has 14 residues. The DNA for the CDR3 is TGTGCCAGCAGCCTCGACAGCCCCAATCAGCCCCAGCATTTT. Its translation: CASSLDSPNQPQHF.

CDR3 amino acids: CASRGQGTGELFF. Written as DNA, the CDR3 is TGTGCCAGCAGGGGTCAGGGAACCGGGGAGCTGTTTTTT. The V gene is TRBV6-4, the J gene TRBJ2-2, with D possibly being TRBD1 (5 bases). The CDR3 is 13 residues long. Trimming shortened V by 6 bases and J by 5 bases, and 10 bases separated the two germline ends. CDR1 and CDR2 (germline): MRHNA, SNTAGT.

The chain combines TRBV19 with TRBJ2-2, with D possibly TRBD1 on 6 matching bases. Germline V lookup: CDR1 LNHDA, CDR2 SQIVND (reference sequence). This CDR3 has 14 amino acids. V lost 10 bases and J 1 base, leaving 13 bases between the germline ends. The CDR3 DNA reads TGTGCCACTTCGACAGGAATGAACACCGGGGAGCTGTTTTTT. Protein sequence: CATSTGMNTGELFF. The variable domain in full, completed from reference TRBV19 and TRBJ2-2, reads DGGITQSPKYLFRKEGQNVTLSCEQNLNHDAMYWYRQDPGQGLRLIYYSQIVNDFQKGDIAEGYSVSREKKESFPLTVTSAQKNPTAFYLCATSTGMNTGELFFGEGSRLTVL.

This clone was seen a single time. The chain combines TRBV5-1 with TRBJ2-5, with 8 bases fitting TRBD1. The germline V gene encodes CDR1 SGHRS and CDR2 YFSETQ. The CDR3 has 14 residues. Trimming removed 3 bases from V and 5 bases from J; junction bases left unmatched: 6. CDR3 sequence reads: CASSSDRGRETQYF. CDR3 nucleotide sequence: TGCGCCAGCAGCTCTGACAGGGGTAGGGAGACCCAGTACTTC.

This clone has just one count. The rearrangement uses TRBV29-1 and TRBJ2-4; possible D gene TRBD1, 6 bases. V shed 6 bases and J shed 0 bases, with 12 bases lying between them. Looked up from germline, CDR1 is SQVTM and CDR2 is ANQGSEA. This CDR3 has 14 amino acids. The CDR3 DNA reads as TGCAGCGTGGTACAGGGTTTAGCCAAAAACATTCAGTACTTC. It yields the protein CSVVQGLAKNIQYF.

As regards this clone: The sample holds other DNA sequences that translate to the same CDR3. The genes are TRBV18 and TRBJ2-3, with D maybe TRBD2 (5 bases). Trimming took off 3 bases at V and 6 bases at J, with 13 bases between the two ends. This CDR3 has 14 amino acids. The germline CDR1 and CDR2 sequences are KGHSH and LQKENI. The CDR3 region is CASSPEGGGDTQYF. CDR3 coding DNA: TGTGCCAGCTCACCTGAGGGCGGTGGGGATACGCAGTATTTT.

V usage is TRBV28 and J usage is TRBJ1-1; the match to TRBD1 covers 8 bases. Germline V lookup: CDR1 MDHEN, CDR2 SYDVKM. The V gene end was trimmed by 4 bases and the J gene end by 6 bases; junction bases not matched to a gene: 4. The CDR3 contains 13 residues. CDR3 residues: CASSSQGEAEAFF. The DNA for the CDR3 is TGTGCCAGCAGTTCACAGGGGGAGGCTGAAGCTTTCTTT. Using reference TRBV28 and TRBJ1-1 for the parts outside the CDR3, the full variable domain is DVKVTQSSRYLVKRTGEKVFLECVQDMDHENMFWYRQDPGLGLRLIYFSYDVKMKEKGDIPEGYSVSREKKERFSLILESASTNQTSMYLCASSSQGEAEAFFGQGTRLTVV.

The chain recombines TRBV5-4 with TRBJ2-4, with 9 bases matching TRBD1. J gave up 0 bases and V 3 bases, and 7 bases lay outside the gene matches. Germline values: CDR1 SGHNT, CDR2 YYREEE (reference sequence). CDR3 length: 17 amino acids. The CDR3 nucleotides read TGTGCCAGCAGCTCTCGGACAGGGGTTCTAGCCAAAAACATTCAGTACTTC. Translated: CASSSRTGVLAKNIQYF.

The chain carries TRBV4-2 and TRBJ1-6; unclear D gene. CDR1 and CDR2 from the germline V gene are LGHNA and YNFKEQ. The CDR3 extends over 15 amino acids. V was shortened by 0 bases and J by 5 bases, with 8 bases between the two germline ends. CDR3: CASSQDPGNNSPLHF. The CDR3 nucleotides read TGTGCCAGCAGCCAAGATCCGGGGAATAATTCACCCCTCCACTTT.

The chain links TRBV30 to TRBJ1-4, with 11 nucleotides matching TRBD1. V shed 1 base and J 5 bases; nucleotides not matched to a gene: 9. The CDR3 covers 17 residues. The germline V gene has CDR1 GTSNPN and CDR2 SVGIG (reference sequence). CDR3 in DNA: TGTGCCTGGAGTGAGGGGACAGGGGGAGGACGGAATGAAAAACTGTTTTTT. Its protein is CAWSEGTGGGRNEKLFF.

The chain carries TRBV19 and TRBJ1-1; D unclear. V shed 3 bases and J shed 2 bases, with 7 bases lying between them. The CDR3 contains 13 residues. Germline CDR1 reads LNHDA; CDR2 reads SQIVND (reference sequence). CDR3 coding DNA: TGTGCCAGTAGTATCGCGGAAAACACTGAAGCTTTCTTT. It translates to CASSIAENTEAFF.

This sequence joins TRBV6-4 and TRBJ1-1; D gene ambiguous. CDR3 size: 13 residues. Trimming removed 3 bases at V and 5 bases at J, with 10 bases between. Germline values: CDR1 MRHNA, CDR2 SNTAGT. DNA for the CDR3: TGTGCCAGCAGTGAAACCCAGGCGACTGAAGCTTTCTTT. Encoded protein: CASSETQATEAFF.

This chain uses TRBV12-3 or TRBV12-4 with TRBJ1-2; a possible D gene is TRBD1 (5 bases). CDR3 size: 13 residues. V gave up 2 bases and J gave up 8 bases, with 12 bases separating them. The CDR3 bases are TGTGCCAGCAGTTTAAGGGAGGGGCTCGGCTACACCTTC. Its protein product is CASSLREGLGYTF.

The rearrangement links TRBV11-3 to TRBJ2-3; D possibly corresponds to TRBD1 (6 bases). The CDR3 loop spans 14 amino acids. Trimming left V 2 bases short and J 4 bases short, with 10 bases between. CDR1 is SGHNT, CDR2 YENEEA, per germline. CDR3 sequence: CASSLRTEADTQYF. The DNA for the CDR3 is TGTGCCAGCAGCTTACGGACAGAAGCAGATACGCAGTATTTT.

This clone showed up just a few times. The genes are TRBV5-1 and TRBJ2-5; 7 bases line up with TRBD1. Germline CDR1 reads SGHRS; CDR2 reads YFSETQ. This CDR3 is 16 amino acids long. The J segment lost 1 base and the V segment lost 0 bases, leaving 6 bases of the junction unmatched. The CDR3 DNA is TGCGCCAGCAGCTTGGCCGGGACAGCACTCCAAGAGACCCAGTACTTC. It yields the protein CASSLAGTALQETQYF.

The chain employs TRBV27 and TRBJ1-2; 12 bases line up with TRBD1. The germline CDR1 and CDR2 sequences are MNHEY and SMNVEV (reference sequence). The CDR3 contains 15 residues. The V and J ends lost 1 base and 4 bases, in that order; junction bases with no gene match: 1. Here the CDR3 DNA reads TGTGCCAGCAGTTTATTGGGACAGGGGGCCTATGGCTACACCTTC. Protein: CASSLLGQGAYGYTF.

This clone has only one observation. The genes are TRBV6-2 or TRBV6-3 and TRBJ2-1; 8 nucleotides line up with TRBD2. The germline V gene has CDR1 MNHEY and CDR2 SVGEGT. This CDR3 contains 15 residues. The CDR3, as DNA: TGTGCAACCAGGCCTAGCGGGCTCTCCTACAATGAGCAGTTCTTC. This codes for CATRPSGLSYNEQFF.

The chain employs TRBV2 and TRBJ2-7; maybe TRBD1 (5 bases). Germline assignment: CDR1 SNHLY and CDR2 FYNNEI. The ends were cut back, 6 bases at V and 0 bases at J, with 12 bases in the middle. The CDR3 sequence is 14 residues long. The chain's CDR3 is CASSGQGSSYEQYF. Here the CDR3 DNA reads TGTGCCAGCAGCGGTCAGGGATCCTCCTACGAGCAGTACTTC.

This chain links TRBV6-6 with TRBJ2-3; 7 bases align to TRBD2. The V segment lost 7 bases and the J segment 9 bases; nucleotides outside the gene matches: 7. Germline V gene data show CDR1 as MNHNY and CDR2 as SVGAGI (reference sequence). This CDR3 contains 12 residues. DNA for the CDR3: TGTGCCAGCAACCCGGGGAGGGACACGCAGTATTTT. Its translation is CASNPGRDTQYF.

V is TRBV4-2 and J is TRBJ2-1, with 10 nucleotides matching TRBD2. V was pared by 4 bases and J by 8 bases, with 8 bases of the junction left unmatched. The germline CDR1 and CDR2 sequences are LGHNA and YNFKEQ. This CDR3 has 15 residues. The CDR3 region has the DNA TGTGCCAGCAGCCTCTGGACTAGCGGAGGAGATGAGCAGTTCTTC. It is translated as CASSLWTSGGDEQFF.

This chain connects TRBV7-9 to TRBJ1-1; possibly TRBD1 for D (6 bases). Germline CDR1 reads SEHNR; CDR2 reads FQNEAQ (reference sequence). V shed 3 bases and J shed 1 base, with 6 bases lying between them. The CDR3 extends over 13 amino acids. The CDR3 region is CASSLGQNTEAFF. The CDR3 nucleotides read TGTGCCAGCAGCTTGGGACAGAACACTGAAGCTTTCTTT.

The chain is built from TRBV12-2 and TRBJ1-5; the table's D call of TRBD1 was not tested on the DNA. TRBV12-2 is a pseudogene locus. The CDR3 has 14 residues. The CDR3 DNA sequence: TGTGCAAGTCGCTTCGGACAGTTCAATCAGCCCCAGCATTTT. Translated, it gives CASRFGQFNQPQHF.

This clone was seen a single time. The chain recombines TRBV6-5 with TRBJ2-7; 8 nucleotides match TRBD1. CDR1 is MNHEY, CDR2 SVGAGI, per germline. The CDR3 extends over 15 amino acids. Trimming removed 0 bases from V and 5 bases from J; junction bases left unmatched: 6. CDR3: CASSYSMQGADEQYF. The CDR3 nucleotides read TGTGCCAGCAGTTACTCGATGCAGGGGGCGGACGAGCAGTACTTC.

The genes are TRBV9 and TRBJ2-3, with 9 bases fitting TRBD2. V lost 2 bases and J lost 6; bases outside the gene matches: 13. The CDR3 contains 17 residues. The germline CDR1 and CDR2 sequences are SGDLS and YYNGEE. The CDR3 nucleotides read TGTGCCAGCAGCGTCGGACCGGGACTAGCTATTGAGGATACGCAGTATTTT. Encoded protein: CASSVGPGLAIEDTQYF.

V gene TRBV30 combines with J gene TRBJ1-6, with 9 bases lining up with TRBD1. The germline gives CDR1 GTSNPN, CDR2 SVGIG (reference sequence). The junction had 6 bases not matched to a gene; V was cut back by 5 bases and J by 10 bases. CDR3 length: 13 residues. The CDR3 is CAWGQGTGSPLHF. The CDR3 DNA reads TGTGCCTGGGGACAGGGGACCGGATCACCCCTCCACTTT.

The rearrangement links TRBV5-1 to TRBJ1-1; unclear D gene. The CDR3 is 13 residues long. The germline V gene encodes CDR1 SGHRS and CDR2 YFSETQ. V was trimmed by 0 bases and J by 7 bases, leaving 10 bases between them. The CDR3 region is CASSLATAVEAFF. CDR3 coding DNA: TGCGCCAGCAGCTTGGCCACAGCAGTTGAAGCTTTCTTT.

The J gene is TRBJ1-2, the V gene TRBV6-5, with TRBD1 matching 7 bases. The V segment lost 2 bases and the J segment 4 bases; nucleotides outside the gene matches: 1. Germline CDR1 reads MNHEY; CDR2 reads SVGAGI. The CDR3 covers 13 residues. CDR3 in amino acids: CASSYGDSYGYTF. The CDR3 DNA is TGTGCCAGCAGTTACGGGGACAGCTATGGCTACACCTTC.

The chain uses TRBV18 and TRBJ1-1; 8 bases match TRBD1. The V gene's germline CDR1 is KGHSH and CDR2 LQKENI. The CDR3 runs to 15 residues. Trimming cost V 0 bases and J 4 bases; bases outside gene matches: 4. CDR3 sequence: CASSPPGQGLTEAFF. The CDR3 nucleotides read TGTGCCAGCTCACCACCCGGACAGGGCCTCACTGAAGCTTTCTTT.

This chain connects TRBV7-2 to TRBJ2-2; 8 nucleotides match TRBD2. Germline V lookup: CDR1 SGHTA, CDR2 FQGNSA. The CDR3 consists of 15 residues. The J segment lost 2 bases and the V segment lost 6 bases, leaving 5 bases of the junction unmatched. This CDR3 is CASSFSGVNTGELFF. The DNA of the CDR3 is TGTGCCAGCAGTTTTAGCGGGGTCAACACCGGGGAGCTGTTTTTT.

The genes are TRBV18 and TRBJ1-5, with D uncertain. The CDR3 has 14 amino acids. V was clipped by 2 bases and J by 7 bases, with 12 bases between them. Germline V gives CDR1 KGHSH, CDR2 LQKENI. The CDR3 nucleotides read TGTGCCAGCTCACCAGCCATAATCGGGCAGCCCCAGCATTTT. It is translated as CASSPAIIGQPQHF.